One TCR beta chain is described in this entry. The data originate from a study of blood T cell repertoires in COVID-19. Study context: There were acute and convalescent COVID-19 samples, and they came from the United States, Italy and Spain. T cells, B-cell-depleted T cells, or PBMCs provided the cDNA or gDNA that served as material.

Per the original data handling: Scientists estimated how many nucleated cells there were by amplifying reference gene primers. Produced via immunoSEQ multiplex PCR; TCRdb's table is partial and in-frame only. V and J calls and clone size come straight from that table; D and trimming were deduced from the DNA. The sample carries over 85,000 clones, roughly 80% recorded once. The CDR3 loop spans 15 amino acids. Per the germline V gene, CDR1 is SGHRS and CDR2 is YFSETQ. Between the trimmed V and J ends, which lost 4 bases and 2 bases, there was a span of 13 bases. Sequencing input: peripheral blood. The TCR comes from a woman in her sixties with acute or convalescent COVID-19. The chain links TRBV5-1 to TRBJ2-1; the D gene is possibly TRBD2 (7 bases). The CDR3 region is CASSDSRGPYNEQFF. The CDR3 nucleotides are TGCGCCAGCAGCGATTCGCGGGGGCCCTACAATGAGCAGTTCTTC.